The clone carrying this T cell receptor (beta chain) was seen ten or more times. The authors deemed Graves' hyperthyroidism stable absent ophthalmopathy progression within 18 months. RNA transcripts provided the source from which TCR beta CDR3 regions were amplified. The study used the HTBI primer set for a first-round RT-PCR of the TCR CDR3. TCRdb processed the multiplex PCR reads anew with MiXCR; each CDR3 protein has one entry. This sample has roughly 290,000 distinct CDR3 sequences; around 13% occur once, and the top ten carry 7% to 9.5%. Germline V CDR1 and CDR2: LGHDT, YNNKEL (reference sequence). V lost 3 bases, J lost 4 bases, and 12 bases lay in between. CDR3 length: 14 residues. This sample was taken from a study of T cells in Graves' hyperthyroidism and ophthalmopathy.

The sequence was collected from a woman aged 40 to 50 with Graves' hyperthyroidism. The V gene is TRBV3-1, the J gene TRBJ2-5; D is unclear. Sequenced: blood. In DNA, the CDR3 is TGTGCCAGCAGCCAGGGCGGCCTTGGAGAGACCCAGTACTTC. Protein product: CASSQGGLGETQYF.